This T cell receptor beta chain was documented in a study of T cell repertoires in cytomegalovirus infection. For the study at large: Well-studied HLA-B-restricted CMV epitopes were used in the study alongside recently identified HLA-C-restricted ones. Matching HLA type, along with CMV infection, was indicated by public TCR beta signatures.

Study-wide results and caveats: Dominating the ex vivo response were HLA-C-restricted CMV-specific TCR beta clonotypes.

In its sample, this clonotype was seen many times. The antigen is not known. TCRdb passed the reads through MiXCR, listing each CDR3 protein once. The sample lists tens of thousands of distinct CDR3 sequences, under 30% occurring once. Sequences were derived from CD8+ T cells from cultured PBMCs, sampled from culture after CMV antigen stimulation. The clonotype comes from a human donor in good health (CMV status not recorded). Some clones in this sample may be carry-over from other donors' samples.

CDR3 sequence reads: CASSQDLMRATEAFF. The CDR3, as DNA: TGTGCCAGCAGCCAAGATCTAATGAGGGCCACTGAAGCTTTCTTT. The J gene is TRBJ1-1, the V gene TRBV14; no clear D. V lost 0 bases to trimming and J lost 4 bases, with 12 bases between them. Germline lookup yields CDR1 SGHDN and CDR2 FVKESK. CDR3 length: 15 amino acids. The variable domain in full, with the rest retrieved from reference TRBV14 and TRBJ1-1, is EAGVTQFPSHSVIEKGQTVTLRCDPISGHDNLYWYRRVMGKEIKFLLHFVKESKQDESGMPNNRFLAERTGGTYSTLKVQPAELEDSGVYFCASSQDLMRATEAFFGQGTRLTVV.